This entry is about one TCR beta chain. Its antigen is currently unknown. This specimen belongs to a study of Ad26.COV2.S vaccination and SARS-CoV-2 variants. Study background: Once or twice, 56 days apart, Ad26.COV2.S was delivered intramuscularly. Points from the study as a whole: Those who received vaccine or placebo ended up with similar non-spike TCR breadth.

Sample treatment: around 19 received Ad26.COV2.S at low or high dose, single or two shots; about five received placebo; per-sample allocation not given. All samples were drawn on day 63, counting from the first vaccine or placebo injection. Within Boston, the person who donated was an adult of 18-55 years. Sequencing was performed with immunoSEQ multiplex PCR; in TCRdb, only in-frame clones are kept and a portion is missing. The sample lists about 390,000 clones; 92% were seen once. The receptor was isolated from a person between 18 and 65 years old who received the Ad26.COV2.S COVID-19 vaccine or a placebo. The sequencing here drew on peripheral blood, taken in a trial of Ad26.COV2.S vaccine versus placebo.

For the CDR3, the DNA is TGTGCCAGTAGTATCGGACAGGGGAGCCCCTACGAGCAGTACTTC. As protein: CASSIGQGSPYEQYF. The V and J genes are TRBV19 and TRBJ2-7; TRBD1 agrees at 9 bases. From germline, CDR1 is LNHDA and CDR2 SQIVND (reference sequence). The CDR3 extends over 15 amino acids. V was pared by 3 bases and J by 2 bases, with 5 bases of the junction left unmatched.